The entry that follows covers one TCR beta chain sequence. These data come from a study of early T cells in non-severe SARS-CoV-2 infection. Background on the study: Chains stayed unpaired after sequencing of bulk RNA from unsorted whole blood.

Unique molecular identifiers tagged individual cDNA molecules. TCRdb reprocessed the 5' RACE reads via MiXCR and lists one record per CDR3 protein. The table has tens of thousands of distinct CDR3 sequences, less than 15% seen once; the top ten hold roughly 5%. The CDR3 runs to 16 residues. CDR1 and CDR2 (germline): SGHTA, FQGNSA. Losses at the gene ends were 5 bases for V and 4 bases for J; bases not matched to a gene: 10. This chain joins TRBV7-2 and TRBJ2-5; 10 positions match TRBD1. The sequence derives from an adult who was a healthcare worker with PCR-confirmed SARS-CoV-2 infection or an uninfected control (not recorded which). Input material: whole blood. The DNA for the CDR3 is TGTGCCAGCAGCCCCGGCCCGACAGGGGGCGGAGAGACCCAGTACTTC. This translates into CASSPGPTGGGETQYF. Full variable domain (rest looked up from reference TRBV7-2 and TRBJ2-5): GAGVSQSPSNKVTEKGKDVELRCDPISGHTALYWYRQSLGQGLEFLIYFQGNSAPDKSGLPSDRFSAERTGGSVSTLTIQRTQQEDSAVYLCASSPGPTGGGETQYFGPGTRLLVL.